The 4 T cell receptor beta chains presented below share a single source sample, sequenced in a study of shared clonotypes between healthy human individuals. Produced via immunoSEQ multiplex PCR; TCRdb's table is partial and in-frame only. This table has over 850,000 clones, around 78% appearing once. Sequenced material: memory CD4+ T cells from PBMCs. Subset given: CD45RA-negative fraction. The source of these receptors is a man in his late teens or twenties in good health. Some clones in this sample may be carry-over from other donors' samples.

CDR3 in DNA: TGTGCCATTCGGACAGGGGACGAGCAGTACTTC. This gives the protein CAIRTGDEQYF. The gene calls are TRBV10-3 and TRBJ2-7, with 9 bases that match TRBD1. CDR1 and CDR2 from the germline V gene are ENHRY and SYGVKD. The junction had 2 bases not matched to a gene; V was cut back by 9 bases and J by 5 bases. The CDR3 is made up of 11 amino acids.

This chain links TRBV2 with TRBJ2-5; possibly TRBD1 or TRBD2 for D (6 bases each). Germline CDR1 and CDR2: SNHLY and FYNNEI. V shed 5 bases and J shed 5 bases, with 15 bases lying between them. CDR3 length equals 14 residues. The CDR3 coding sequence is TGTGCCAGCAGTCGGGCCGGGGGCCGGGAGACCCAGTACTTC. It yields the protein CASSRAGGRETQYF. Together with reference TRBV2 and TRBJ2-5, the CDR3 gives the full variable domain: EPEVTQTPSHQVTQMGQEVILRCVPISNHLYFYWYRQILGQKVEFLVSFYNNEISEKSEIFDDQFSVERPDGSNFTLKIRSTKLEDSAMYFCASSRAGGRETQYFGPGTRLLVL.

This chain uses TRBV5-1 with TRBJ1-1; D is uncertain. In germline, CDR1 is SGHRS, CDR2 YFSETQ. This CDR3 has 15 amino acids. V lost 4 bases to trimming and J lost 4 bases, with 17 bases between them. CDR3 coding DNA: TGCGCCAGCAGCCCGAGTGGGGTACTCGGCACTGAAGCTTTCTTT. Protein: CASSPSGVLGTEAFF.

The V call is TRBV29-1, the J call TRBJ2-7; 14 bases line up with TRBD2. Trimming at V came to 7 bases and at J to 4 bases, leaving 12 bases not matched to a gene. Germline CDR1 reads SQVTM; CDR2 reads ANQGSEA. This CDR3 has 16 amino acids. The CDR3 sequence: CSETTTSGRDTYEQYF. CDR3 nucleotide sequence: TGCAGCGAAACAACGACTAGCGGGAGGGATACGTACGAGCAGTACTTC.